The source of this T cell receptor (beta chain) is a study of T cell responses to AZD1222 COVID-19 vaccine (dated by TCRdb to the early 2020s). Regarding the study in general: AZD1222 recipients with second doses at about 4 weeks or about 12 weeks were pooled, because spike-specific TCR depth and breadth did not differ between schedules. A total of 233 trial participants underwent TCR sequencing, of whom roughly 210 had received two doses of AZD1222 and some 26 had received two doses of the MenACWY control vaccine. Trial participants were enrolled into age subgroups of 18-55, 56-69 and 70-plus years, which contained around 150, 29 and 61 TCR-sequenced participants, respectively.

The CDR3 regions of human TCRbeta chains were subjected to immunosequencing. For the original study's pipeline: TCRs in the repertoires were compared against a reference library of SARS-CoV-2-specific TCRs that had been generated with the MIRA antigen-specificity platform. Breadth was defined as the fraction of unique TCRs that were SARS-CoV-2-associated. Depth was defined as the fraction of total T cells that were SARS-CoV-2-associated. Each spike-specific TCR was assigned to its reactive spike region and to a CD4 or CD8 class using the MIRA data. Log10-transformed breadth and depth values were compared by one-way ANOVA with Sidak's multiple comparisons tests. TCRdb holds this immuneACCESS table with in-frame rearrangements only. Some clones are missing; in checked studies, unresolved V genes explain under half, and the rest has no known cause. V and J calls and clone size come straight from that table; D and trimming were deduced from the DNA. Recorded for this sample are 150,000 to 200,000 clones; 90% of them occurred a single time. The ten largest clones represent approximately 3% of the sample.

To note about this clone: No cognate antigen has been identified for it. No qualities accompany the bases; no much larger clone lies one base away.

Results and caveats for the whole study, not just this receptor: Conclusions about previously exposed vaccinees were limited because only six AZD1222 recipients were SARS-CoV-2 seropositive at baseline. Because no samples from the day 14 peak response were available, repertoires could be characterized only after the peak T cell response. A significant rise in spike-specific TCR breadth and depth was observed after two AZD1222 doses relative to day 0 and relative to MenACWY recipients. The vaccine-associated CD4 TCRs covered the entire spike protein, and the dominant responses fell in regions 160-218 and 743-854. The 56-69-year group was small, and its depth increase did not reach significance, likely because of low power. Reportedly, almost half of the unique spike-specific TCRs recognized epitopes lying outside the regions that are mutated in the B.1.351 and B.1.1.7 variants. Most participants were white British and females outnumbered males, and the authors suggested that clonal diversity may have been underestimated.

The germline ends are 15 bases apart after V is trimmed by 2 bases and J by 8 bases. Reading from cysteine to phenylalanine, the CDR3 counts 14 amino acids. Solely the CDR3 DNA is kept, with 42 bases framed from the first base. For CDR1 and CDR2, the germline V gene lists MNHEY and SVGEGT. Reading the label with the study, this specimen's time point is: baseline before first vaccination. Vaccinee samples were obtained from the UK trials COV001 and COV002, which included a single-blind randomized controlled phase 2/3 trial of AZD1222 (ChAdOx1 nCoV-19) in healthy adults. Trial participant PBMC samples were collected at day 0 and day 28 after the second dose for TCRbeta chain sequencing.

The chain joins TRBV6-2 or TRBV6-3 to TRBJ1-1, with the D segment identity uncertain. The material sequenced was peripheral blood, taken on day 0 of AZD1222 vaccination. The sequence was collected from an adult in good health. CDR3 loop: CASSYRGGNIEAFF. The nucleotide sequence is TGTGCCAGCAGTTACCGCGGAGGTAACATAGAAGCTTTCTTT.